This T cell receptor beta chain originates from a study of T-cell memory formation after mild COVID-19 (dated by TCRdb to the early 2020s). About the study as a whole: TCR sequence clusters from the two donors were largely donor specific. T-cell clones expanding and contracting after mild COVID-19 in a couple of donors were tracked by longitudinal TCRalpha and TCRbeta repertoire sequencing. The cohort comprised two young, previously healthy adult volunteers, one female and one male.

General study outcomes and caveats: Contracting CD4+ clones turned up mainly in the CM and EM memory subsets, whereas EMRA was where CD8+ clones were enriched. Only a couple of mild cases were covered in the study, and larger cohorts including severe cases with pre-infection samples were considered necessary. SARS-CoV-2 specificity was not confirmed for the second-wave clones peaking on day 37. Some responding clones were found in pre-infection memory, which suggests that pre-existing cross-reactive memory T cells took part in the SARS-CoV-2 response. Clones that contracted from day 15 to 85 showed balanced CD4/CD8 phenotypes, whereas a second wave of clones that expanded from day 15 to 37 leaned towards CD4+.

Ficoll-Paque density gradient centrifugation was the method used to isolate PBMCs. Sequencing was performed on an Illumina NovaSeq 6000. Using 5'RACE with constant-segment primers, TCRalpha and TCRbeta cDNA libraries were constructed, with sample barcodes and unique molecular identifiers added in the process. Trizol reagent was used to extract RNA from every sample. Amplification of the libraries took two PCR steps, and the second step added a second sample barcode plus Illumina TruSeq adapters. Sequencing of libraries was performed on an Illumina NovaSeq with 2 x 150 bp paired-end reads. For the original study's pipeline: The reads were demultiplexed and collapsed into UMI-guided consensus sequences using migec v1.2.7. With mixcr v2.1.11, UMI consensuses were aligned to TRA and TRB V and J templates and assembled into clonotypes. A clonotype was counted as expanded or contracted only if both edgeR and NoisET called the change significant, with noise models trained on biological replicates. For edgeR calls, the thresholds were a false discovery rate-adjusted p below 0.01 and a log2 fold-change of 1. As an exploratory analysis of dynamics, max-normalized trajectories of the 1000 most abundant clonotypes were examined with PCA combined with hierarchical clustering. Each responding clone was given a CD4 or CD8 phenotype based on the CD4+ and CD8+ repertoires, which had been sequenced separately. Clones were called with MiXCR by TCRdb after fastp trimmed the public reads at Q25, and only in-frame beta chains were retained. Rows merge per CDR3 protein into single entries with the most common DNA and genes. TCRdb's processing, not the authors' own work, is the source of the V and J calls. This sample has 190,000 or so distinct CDR3 sequences in its table, and 20% to 25% of those were observed once. The top ten clonotypes cover approximately 22% of the sample.

On this clonotype: No cognate antigen has been identified for it. It has no much larger one-base neighbor in the sample; base qualities were not kept.

The germline V and J ends show losses of 5 bases and 1 base respectively, and no gene match explains 13 bases of the junction. The germline V gene (reference sequence) sets CDR1 to SEHNR and CDR2 to FQNEAQ. The CDR3 covers 17 residues, taking in both the cysteine and the phenylalanine. Just the 51-base CDR3 DNA is kept, in frame starting at base 1. This TCR derives from an adult woman who had mild COVID-19 (a few samples of this study predate the infection). The sample titles of this study are shuffled in the database, so cell type and time point are left out; the donor was told from shared clones. Input material: PBMCs or a T cell subset sorted from them (not recorded which). The sequence joins TRBV7-9 to TRBJ2-5, and TRBD2 aligns with 7 junction nucleotides. The CDR3 protein sequence reads: CASSGGVIAGVQETQYF. The nucleotide sequence is TGTGCCAGCAGCGGAGGGGTCATCGCGGGAGTCCAAGAGACCCAGTACTTC.